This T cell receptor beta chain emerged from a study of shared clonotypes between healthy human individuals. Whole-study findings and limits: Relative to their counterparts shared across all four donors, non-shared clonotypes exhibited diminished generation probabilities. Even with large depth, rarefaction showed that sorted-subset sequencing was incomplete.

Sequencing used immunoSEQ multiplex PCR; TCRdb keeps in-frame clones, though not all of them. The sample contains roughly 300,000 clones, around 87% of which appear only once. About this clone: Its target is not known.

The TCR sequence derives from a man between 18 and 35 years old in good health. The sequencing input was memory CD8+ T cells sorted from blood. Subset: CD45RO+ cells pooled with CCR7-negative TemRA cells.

The CDR3 region is CASSLGTGVSYGYTF. DNA of the CDR3: TGTGCCAGCAGCTTAGGGACAGGGGTGTCCTATGGCTACACCTTC. V gene TRBV7-8 combines with J gene TRBJ1-2; 9 nucleotides match TRBD1. Germline trimming cut 1 base from V and 4 bases from J; bases unmatched to any gene: 4. The CDR3 extends over 15 amino acids. CDR1 and CDR2 from the germline V gene are SGHVS and FQNEAQ.